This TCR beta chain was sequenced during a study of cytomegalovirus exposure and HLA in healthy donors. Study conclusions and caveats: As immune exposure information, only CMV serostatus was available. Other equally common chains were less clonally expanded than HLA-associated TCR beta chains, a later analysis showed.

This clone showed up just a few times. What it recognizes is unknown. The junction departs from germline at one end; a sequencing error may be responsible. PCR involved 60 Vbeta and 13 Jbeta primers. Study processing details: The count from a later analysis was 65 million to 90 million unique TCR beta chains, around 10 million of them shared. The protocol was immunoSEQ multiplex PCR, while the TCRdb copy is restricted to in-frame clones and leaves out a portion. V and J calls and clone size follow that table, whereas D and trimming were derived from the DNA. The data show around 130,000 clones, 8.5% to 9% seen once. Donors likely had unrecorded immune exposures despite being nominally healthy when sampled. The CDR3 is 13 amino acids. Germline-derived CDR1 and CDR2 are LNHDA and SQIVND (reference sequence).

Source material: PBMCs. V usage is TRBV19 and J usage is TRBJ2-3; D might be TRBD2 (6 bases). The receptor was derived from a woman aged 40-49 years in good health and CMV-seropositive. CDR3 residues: CASSEAGPDTPYF. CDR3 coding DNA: TGTGCCAGTAGTGAAGCGGGCCCAGATACGCCGTATTTT.